These T cell receptor beta chains were read from a single sample in a study of PD-1 blockade in mismatch repair-deficient tumors. This table comes from immunoSEQ multiplex PCR, and its TCRdb copy is limited to in-frame clones, with some not included. The sample has about 68,000 clones, around 73% seen once. Sequenced here: peripheral blood, sampled 2 weeks after starting pembrolizumab. These receptors were collected from an adult with mismatch repair-deficient cancer. CDR3s include the opening cysteine and the closing phenylalanine or tryptophan. The D gene is left open where the match is weak. Size values are once, few and many counts, or a class for expanded clones, and some rows have none.

>TRBJ1-5|few|15|TRBV4-1|NA
TGCGCCAGCAGCCAAGGACAAGATAGCAATCAGCCCCAGCATTTT
CASSQGQDSNQPQHF
>TRBJ2-4|once|13|TRBV7-9|NA
TGTGCCAGCACCGTACAGGGAGACGGCATTCAGTACTTC
CASTVQGDGIQYF
>TRBJ2-7|few|13|TRBV30|NA
TGTGCCTGGAGCCTTGGGGCAGTCGGCGAGCAGTACTTC
CAWSLGAVGEQYF
>TRBJ1-1|NA|13|TRBV7-6|TRBD1
TGTGCCAGCAGCAGGTTTCAGGGGGCTGAAGCTTTCTTT
CASSRFQGAEAFF
>TRBJ2-1|NA|14|TRBV9|NA
TGTGCCAGCAGCTTGTACGGGGGAGTCGATGAGCAGTTCTTC
CASSLYGGVDEQFF
>TRBJ2-2|few|14|TRBV2|NA
TGTGCCAGCAGCGTCCGCAAGGGCGCCGGGGAGCTGTTTTTT
CASSVRKGAGELFF
>TRBJ1-2|NA|13|TRBV5-4|NA
TGTGCCAGCAGCTTGTGGGAGTCCTATGGCTACACCTTC
CASSLWESYGYTF
>TRBJ2-7|NA|13|TRBV7-2|NA
TGTGCCAGCAGCTTCCGGGATTCCTACGAGCAGTACTTC
CASSFRDSYEQYF
>TRBJ1-5|NA|14|TRBV6-1|TRBD1
TGTGCCAGCAGGACAGGGAGTATGGGTCAGCCCCAGCATTTT
CASRTGSMGQPQHF
>TRBJ2-7|NA|13|TRBV7-2|TRBD1
TGTGCCAGCAGGAAACAGGGGTCCTACGAGCAGTACTTC
CASRKQGSYEQYF
>TRBJ2-7|NA|13|TRBV6-1|NA
TGTGCCAGCAGTGAAGCCAGGGGTTACGAGCAGTACTTC
CASSEARGYEQYF
>TRBJ1-5|NA|14|TRBV6-6|NA
TGTGCCAGCAGTTACCAGGGAAGCAATCAGCCCCAGCATTTT
CASSYQGSNQPQHF
>TRBJ2-5|NA|17|TRBV28|TRBD2
TGTGCCAGCAGTTCCTCGGGACTAGCGGGAGTCTTAGAGACCCAGTACTTC
CASSSSGLAGVLETQYF
>TRBJ1-4|NA|16|TRBV13|TRBD1
TGTGCCAGCAGCGGAAGACAGGGGGGATCTAATGAAAAACTGTTTTTT
CASSGRQGGSNEKLFF
>TRBJ1-1|once|14|TRBV14|NA
TGTGCCCTCATGGGGATCAGGGGGAACACTGAAGCTTTCTTT
CALMGIRGNTEAFF
>TRBJ2-1|NA|19|TRBV5-1|TRBD2
TGCGCCAGCAGCTTGGGCGGGACTAGCGGGTTTAGCTCCTACAATGAGCAGTTCTTC
CASSLGGTSGFSSYNEQFF
>TRBJ1-5|NA|14|TRBV27|NA
TGTGCCAGCAGTTTACGGGTTAGCAATCAGCCCCAGCATTTT
CASSLRVSNQPQHF
>TRBJ2-3|NA|13|TRBV2|NA
TGTGCCAGCAGTGTAGAGAGGGACGATACGCAGTATTTT
CASSVERDDTQYF
>TRBJ2-1|NA|15|TRBV11-2|NA
TGTGCCAGCAGCTTAGATCGCGGCAAGGCCGGTGAGCAGTTCTTC
CASSLDRGKAGEQFF
>TRBJ2-7|few|12|TRBV7-6|NA
TGTGCCAGCAGCCCTGGTTCACACGAGCAGTACTTC
CASSPGSHEQYF
>TRBJ1-2|NA|14|TRBV9|NA
TGTGCCAGCAGCGTAGGGACAGCCTTCTATGGCTACACCTTC
CASSVGTAFYGYTF
>TRBJ1-1|NA|14|TRBV19|TRBD1
TGTGCCAGTAGTCCCCAGGGGGTGGGCACTGAAGCTTTCTTT
CASSPQGVGTEAFF
>TRBJ1-1|NA|16|TRBV5-1|NA
TGCGCCAGCAGCTTGGGGAACAGGGTCCTGGACACTGAAGCTTTCTTT
CASSLGNRVLDTEAFF
>TRBJ1-1|NA|15|TRBV18|NA
TGTGCCAGCTCACCCCTGGAAATACGGGACACTGAAGCTTTCTTT
CASSPLEIRDTEAFF
>TRBJ2-7|once|17|TRBV5-5|TRBD1
TGTGCCAGCAGCTTGGGTCGGACAGGGGTACGTTACTACGAGCAGTACTTC
CASSLGRTGVRYYEQYF
>TRBJ2-3|NA|14|TRBV10-3|NA
TGTGCCATCAGTGAGTGGGACGGAGGAGATACGCAGTATTTT
CAISEWDGGDTQYF
>TRBJ1-4|NA|13|TRBV7-6|NA
TGTGCCAGCAGCGGGCAGACTAATGAAAAACTGTTTTTT
CASSGQTNEKLFF
>TRBJ1-4|few|15|TRBV29-1|NA
TGCAGCGTTGAAGGAAAGGGAGCAACTAATGAAAAACTGTTTTTT
CSVEGKGATNEKLFF
>TRBJ1-4|NA|11|TRBV7-9|NA
TGTGCCAGCAGCGTTAATGAAAAACTGTTTTTT
CASSVNEKLFF
>TRBJ1-1|NA|16|TRBV28|TRBD1
TGTGCCAGCAGTTTACCCTCAACAGGGGTGAACACTGAAGCTTTCTTT
CASSLPSTGVNTEAFF
>TRBJ2-5|NA|15|TRBV7-2|TRBD2
TGTGCCAGCAGCTGGGCTAGCGGGAGTGGAGAGACCCAGTACTTC
CASSWASGSGETQYF
>TRBJ2-5|NA|14|TRBV4-1|NA
TGCGCCAGCAGCAAACGGACAGACCAAGAGACCCAGTACTTC
CASSKRTDQETQYF